What follows describes a single TCR beta chain. Its target is not known. This entry is derived from a study of T cell repertoires in cytomegalovirus infection. Study-wide background: CMV infection and matching HLA type were both indicated by public TCR beta signatures.

Germline lookup yields CDR1 MNHEY and CDR2 SVGEGT. J lost 2 bases, V lost 0 bases, and 2 bases had no gene match. The CDR3 has 15 residues. Using its own MiXCR run on the reads, TCRdb lists one record per CDR3 protein. The sample has nearly 450,000 distinct CDR3 sequences, 31% seen once. General observations from the study: Cumulative frequency (of public TCR beta family members) identified carriers of CMV plus the relevant HLA. Ex vivo, HLA-C-restricted CMV-specific TCR beta clonotypes prevailed over the rest of the response.

The chain uses TRBV6-2 or TRBV6-3 and TRBJ2-7; 9 positions agree with TRBD2. The receptor was derived from a human donor in good health (CMV status not recorded). Some clones in this sample may be carry-over from other donors' samples. Sequencing used PBMCs. CDR3 nucleotide sequence: TGTGCCAGCAGTTACTCCGCTAGCGGGGCCTACGAGCAGTACTTC. Protein product: CASSYSASGAYEQYF.